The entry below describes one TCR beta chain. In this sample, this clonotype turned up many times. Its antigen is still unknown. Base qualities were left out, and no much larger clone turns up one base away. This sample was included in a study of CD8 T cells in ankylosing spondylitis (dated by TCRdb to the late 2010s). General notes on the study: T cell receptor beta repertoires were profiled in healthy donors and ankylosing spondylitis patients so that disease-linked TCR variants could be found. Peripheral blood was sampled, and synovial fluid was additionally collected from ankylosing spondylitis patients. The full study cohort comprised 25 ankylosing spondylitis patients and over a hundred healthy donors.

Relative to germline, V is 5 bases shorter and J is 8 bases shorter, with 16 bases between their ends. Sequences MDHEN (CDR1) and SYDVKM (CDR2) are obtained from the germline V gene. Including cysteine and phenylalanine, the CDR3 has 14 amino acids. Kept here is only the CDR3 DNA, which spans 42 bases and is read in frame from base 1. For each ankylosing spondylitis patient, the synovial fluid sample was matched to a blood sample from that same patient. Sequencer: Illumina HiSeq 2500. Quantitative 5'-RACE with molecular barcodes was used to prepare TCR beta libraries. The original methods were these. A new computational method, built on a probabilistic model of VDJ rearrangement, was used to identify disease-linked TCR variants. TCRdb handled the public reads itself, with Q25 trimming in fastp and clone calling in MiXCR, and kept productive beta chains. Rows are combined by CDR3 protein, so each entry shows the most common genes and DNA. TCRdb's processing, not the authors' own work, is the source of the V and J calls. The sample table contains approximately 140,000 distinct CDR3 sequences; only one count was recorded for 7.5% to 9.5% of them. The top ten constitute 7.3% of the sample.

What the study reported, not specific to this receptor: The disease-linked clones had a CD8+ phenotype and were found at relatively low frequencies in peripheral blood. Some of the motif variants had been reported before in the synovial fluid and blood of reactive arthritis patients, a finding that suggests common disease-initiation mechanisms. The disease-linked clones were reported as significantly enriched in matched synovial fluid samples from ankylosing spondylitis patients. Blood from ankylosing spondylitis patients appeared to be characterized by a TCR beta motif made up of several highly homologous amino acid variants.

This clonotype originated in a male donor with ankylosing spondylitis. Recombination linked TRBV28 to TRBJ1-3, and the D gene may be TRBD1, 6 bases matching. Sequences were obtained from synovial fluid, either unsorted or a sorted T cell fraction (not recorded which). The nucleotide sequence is TGTGCCAGCAGTCTTTACAGGGAGCGGTACACCATATATTTT. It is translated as CASSLYRERYTIYF.